A few counts support the clone carrying this T cell receptor (beta chain). The data derive from a study of graft-versus-host responses after intestinal transplantation. Here immunoSEQ multiplex PCR was the method, and the copy in TCRdb shows in-frame clones only, minus some. This table holds approximately 7,900 clones, 85% to 95% found once. This specimen was PBMCs, taken 11 days after intestinal transplantation. This clonotype was obtained from a human patient who received an intestinal transplant, so some T cells may come from the graft donor.

CDR3 in DNA: TGTGCCAGCAGCCTCAACCAATGGGCAGGGGGAGAGACCCAGTACTTC. Protein: CASSLNQWAGGETQYF. The chain joins TRBV14 to TRBJ2-5; TRBD1 matches at 7 bases. Germline CDR1 SGHDN, CDR2 FVKESK. The CDR3 loop spans 16 amino acids. Trimming at V came to 4 bases and at J to 4 bases, leaving 12 bases not matched to a gene.